This T cell receptor beta chain was sequenced during a study of blood T cell repertoires in COVID-19. The table came from immunoSEQ multiplex PCR; TCRdb's copy has only in-frame clones and leaves some out. The sample consists of under 450,000 clones, around 87% of them appearing once. The source material was PBMCs or T cells enriched from blood (not recorded which). This TCR was sampled from a man aged 30 to 45 who had recovered from COVID-19.

Here the CDR3 DNA reads TGCGCCAGCAGCCGGTTCAGAAGGGGGAATAGCTCTGGAAACACCATATATTTT. Translating it yields CASSRFRRGNSSGNTIYF. The chain recombines TRBV4-1 with TRBJ1-3; D is perhaps TRBD1 (6 bases). CDR1 is MGHRA, CDR2 YSYEKL, per germline. CDR3 size: 18 residues. Trimming cost V 4 bases and J 0 bases, with 19 bases left between them.